The 27 T cell receptor beta chains in this list originate from one sample, sequenced in a study of T cells in women clearing cervical HPV infection. Using immunoSEQ multiplex PCR, the repertoire was profiled, and TCRdb retains in-frame clones only, with some absent. The sample totals some 46,000 clones. The specimen was blood buffy coat. These receptors all come from a woman aged 18 to 69 with a cervical HPV16 infection that either progressed to CIN3+ or cleared (not recorded which).

About this clone itself: The read ends 3 residues shy of where the CDR3 ends; the end is completed using the germline J gene. The chain has TRBV6-1 and TRBJ2-7; TRBD1 might be the D (5 bases). Trimming pared 4 bases from V and 1 base from J, leaving 17 bases between. Germline assignment: CDR1 MNHNS and CDR2 SASEGT. This CDR3 spans 16 amino acids. The sequenced part of the CDR3 DNA is TGTGCCAGCAGTGGAGACAGCTTCTTTTGGTCCTACGAG. It codes for CASSGDSFFWSYE. In full, the CDR3 is CASSGDSFFWSYEQYF.

A word on this clone: The read falls 3 residues short of the CDR3 end, and the missing part is taken from the germline J gene. The chain uses TRBV18 and TRBJ2-3; D unclear. Germline values: CDR1 KGHSH, CDR2 LQKENI. This CDR3 has 13 amino acids. CDR3 DNA, as far as it was read: TGTGCCAGCTCACGTCCAAGCCAAGAGACG. This codes for CASSRPSQET. The entire CDR3 sequence reads CASSRPSQETQYF.

CDR3 in amino acids: CSLMARGTKLFF. CDR3 DNA (partial): TGCAGCCTCATGGCCAGGGGTACAAAG. The V and J genes are TRBV29-1 and TRBJ2-2; D is possibly TRBD1 (6 bases). The read is 3 residues too short to cover the CDR3 end, so that end is filled in from the germline J gene. The CDR3 runs to 12 residues. In germline, CDR1 is SQVTM, CDR2 ANQGSEA.

Worth noting for this clone: The read comes to an end 3 residues before the CDR3 does, leaving the germline J gene to fill in the end. Other DNA sequences in the same sample also yield this CDR3. The V and J genes are TRBV7-3 and TRBJ2-2; TRBD1 matches at 8 bases. CDR3 length equals 14 residues. V gave up 3 bases and J gave up 8 bases; unmatched junction bases: 5. Germline values: CDR1 SGHTA, CDR2 FQGTGA. CDR3 bases read: TGTGCCAGCAGCTTTTCAGGGGGCAGTGGGGAG. Its translation is CASSFSGGSGE. The entire CDR3 sequence reads CASSFSGGSGELFF.

The CDR3 DNA, read in part, is TGCAGCGTTGAAGATCAGGGGAAGGGCGAAAAA. Translation: CSVEDQGKGEK. The whole CDR3 protein reads CSVEDQGKGEKLFF. The chain combines TRBV29-1 with TRBJ1-4, with D tentatively TRBD1 (6 bases). The read ends 3 residues early relative to the CDR3; the germline J gene fills the gap. The CDR3 consists of 14 residues. Germline V CDR1 and CDR2: SQVTM, ANQGSEA. Trimming took off 0 bases at V and 8 bases at J, with 13 bases between the two ends.

The CDR3 loop is CASTGTPRGTQYF. Incomplete CDR3 DNA: TGTGCCAGCACCGGGACTCCCCGTGGGACG. The chain combines TRBV2 with TRBJ2-3; tentatively, D is TRBD2 (6 bases). The read ends 3 residues before the CDR3 terminus; that terminus is restored from the germline J gene. The CDR3 is 13 amino acids. Germline lookup yields CDR1 SNHLY and CDR2 FYNNEI.

Regarding this clone: From the germline J gene comes the end of the CDR3, since the read stops 3 residues before it. This chain joins TRBV30 and TRBJ2-7, with a weak D call TRBD1 (5 bases). CDR3 length: 15 residues. The germline V gene encodes CDR1 GTSNPN and CDR2 SVGIG (reference sequence). V gave up 0 bases and J gave up 2 bases, with 14 bases separating them. The CDR3 reads CAWSVQVNPPYEQYF. The sequenced part of the CDR3 DNA is TGTGCCTGGAGTGTACAGGTAAACCCCCCCTACGAG.

The sequenced part of the CDR3 DNA is TGTGCCAGCAGCTTAAATCAGTCGCCTGAA. Its translation is CASSLNQSPE. The CDR3 in its entirety is CASSLNQSPEAFF. V and J are TRBV5-6 and TRBJ1-1; no definite D call. The CDR3 end is not reached by the read, which stops 3 residues before it; the germline J gene fills it in. From germline, CDR1 is SGHDT and CDR2 YYEEEE. The length of the CDR3 is 13 residues. V shed 2 bases and J shed 6 bases, with 11 bases lying between them.

Note on this clone: Read sequence stops 3 residues before the CDR3 end, and the germline J gene provides the missing end. The V call is TRBV5-8, the J call TRBJ2-5, with a weak D call TRBD1 (6 bases). The V gene lost 3 bases and the J gene lost 2 bases, with 14 bases spanning the gap. Per the germline V gene, CDR1 is SGHTS and CDR2 is YDEGEE. CDR3 size: 15 residues. The CDR3 bases that were read are TGTGCCAGCAGCTCCCCTTGGGGGCAGCAAGAGACC. It translates to CASSSPWGQQET. The CDR3 reads in full as CASSSPWGQQETQYF.

As regards this clone: Mismatch with germline at one junction end may stem from a read error. The read finishes 3 residues shy of the CDR3 end, and the germline J gene is used to complete it. The rearrangement links TRBV5-5 to TRBJ1-1; perhaps TRBD1 as D (5 bases). The CDR3 totals 15 residues. Per germline, CDR1 SGHKS and CDR2 YYEKEE (reference sequence). The CDR3 sequence is CASNLFGTPNTEAFF. The CDR3 bases that were read are TGTGCCAGCAACTTGTTTGGGACTCCGAACACTGAA.

As regards this clone: The read stops 3 residues short of the end of the CDR3; the missing end is completed from the germline J gene. The genes are TRBV19 and TRBJ2-2; 7 bases are a match to TRBD2. V shed 3 bases, J shed 5 bases, and the junction held 3 bases outside the gene matches. CDR1 and CDR2 from the germline V gene are LNHDA and SQIVND (reference sequence). This CDR3 has 14 amino acids. The CDR3 loop is CASSMGGNTGELFF. The covered CDR3 bases are TGTGCCAGTAGTATGGGGGGGAATACCGGGGAG.

On this clone: The read terminates 3 residues ahead of where the CDR3 ends, so the germline J gene completes it. This chain joins TRBV27 and TRBJ1-2; the D gene is possibly TRBD1 (5 bases). This CDR3 is built from 12 residues. Germline CDR1 and CDR2: MNHEY and SMNVEV (reference sequence). The CDR3 spells CASRWTTGGYTF. The DNA read from the CDR3 is TGTGCCAGCAGGTGGACAACTGGGGGC.

A note on this clone: The observed sequence ends 3 residues before the CDR3 terminus, with the missing tail filled in from the germline J gene. V and J are TRBV18 and TRBJ2-1; 10 bases agree with TRBD2. There are 15 residues in the CDR3. Per the germline V gene, CDR1 is KGHSH and CDR2 is LQKENI. Trimming removed 4 bases from V and 3 bases from J; junction bases left unmatched: 3. CDR3 loop: CASSRSGRDYNEQFF. CDR3 bases read: TGTGCCAGCTCACGGAGCGGGAGGGACTACAATGAG. Using reference TRBV18 and TRBJ2-1 for the parts outside the CDR3, the full variable domain is NAGVMQNPRHLVRRRGQEARLRCSPMKGHSHVYWYRQLPEEGLKFMVYLQKENIIDESGMPKERFSAEFPKEGPSILRIQQVVRGDSAAYFCASSRSGRDYNEQFFGPGTRLTVL.

Regarding this clone: Read data end 3 residues before the CDR3 end; the end is taken from the germline J gene. This rearrangement joins TRBV7-9 to TRBJ1-2; TRBD1 is a possible D gene (5 bases). Germline CDR1 SEHNR, CDR2 FQNEAQ (reference sequence). The CDR3 is 14 amino acids. Trimming took off 7 bases at V and 3 bases at J, with 15 bases between the two ends. The CDR3 loop is CASTPRGADYGYTF. The sequenced part of the CDR3 DNA is TGTGCCAGCACCCCTAGGGGCGCGGACTATGGC.

For this clone: The observed sequence ends 3 residues before the CDR3 terminus, with the missing tail filled in from the germline J gene. The chain employs TRBV10-3 and TRBJ2-1, with 10 nucleotides matching TRBD1. Per the germline V gene, CDR1 is ENHRY and CDR2 is SYGVKD. The CDR3 contains 15 residues. J was trimmed by 7 bases and V by 6 bases; bases with no gene match: 9. CDR3: CAISGRDRGSNEQFF. Partial CDR3 DNA: TGTGCCATCAGCGGCCGGGACAGGGGTTCGAATGAG.

Note on this clone: The read terminates 3 residues before the CDR3 end, so the remaining end is supplied by the germline J gene. The rearrangement uses TRBV19 and TRBJ1-6, with 9 bases identical to TRBD1. This CDR3 spans 15 amino acids. With 5 bases clipped from V and 7 bases from J, the junction kept 6 bases outside the gene matches. Per germline, CDR1 LNHDA and CDR2 SQIVND (reference sequence). The covered CDR3 bases are TGTGCCAGTAGTCCCTGGACAGGGGCCAATTCACCC. Amino acids: CASSPWTGANSP. The entire CDR3 sequence reads CASSPWTGANSPLHF.

Comments on this clone: The CDR3 is cut off 3 residues early in the read; its end comes from the germline J gene. The rearrangement joins TRBV29-1 to TRBJ2-7; D is possibly TRBD1 (6 bases). Per germline, CDR1 SQVTM and CDR2 ANQGSEA. There are 12 residues in the CDR3. V lost 7 bases to trimming and J lost 3 bases, with 13 bases between them. The CDR3: CSAGDTGYEQYF. Partial CDR3 DNA: TGCAGCGCCGGGGACACAGGCTACGAG.

About this clone: The DNA ends 3 residues before the CDR3 does, and the rest of the CDR3 is filled in from the germline J gene. This chain joins TRBV30 and TRBJ2-2, with a weak D call TRBD1 (9 bases). The CDR3 is made up of 16 amino acids. Trimming pared 4 bases from V and 6 bases from J, leaving 21 bases between. CDR1 GTSNPN and CDR2 SVGIG come from the germline V gene (reference sequence). The CDR3 spells CAWKGTGTSRPGELFF. The sequenced CDR3 bases are TGTGCCTGGAAGGGGACAGGGACTAGTCGTCCCGGGGAG.

Comments on this clone: The sequenced fragment ends 3 residues before the CDR3 boundary, so the rest is inferred from the germline J gene. The chain employs TRBV30 and TRBJ1-2, with 7 bases identical to TRBD1. CDR1 is GTSNPN, CDR2 SVGIG, per germline (reference sequence). This CDR3 is built from 13 residues. V dropped 1 base and J dropped 4; count of bases not matched to a gene: 3. Here the CDR3 reads CAWSAGGFYGYTF. Partial CDR3 DNA: TGTGCCTGGAGTGCAGGGGGATTCTATGGC. The complete variable domain, with remaining parts taken from reference TRBV30 and TRBJ1-2, reads SQTIHQWPATLVQPVGSPLSLECTVEGTSNPNLYWYRQAAGRGLQLLFYSVGIGQISSEVPQNLSASRPQDRQFILSSKKLLLSDSGFYLCAWSAGGFYGYTFGSGTRLTVV.

With respect to this clone: With the read ending 3 residues before the CDR3 end, the germline J gene is used to fill in that end. The rearrangement links TRBV11-2 to TRBJ2-7; TRBD2 aligns across 11 bases. The germline CDR1 and CDR2 sequences are SGHAT and FQNNGV. There are 14 residues in the CDR3. Germline trimming cut 2 bases from V and 4 bases from J; bases unmatched to any gene: 1. The DNA read from the CDR3 is TGTGCCAGCAGCTTAACTAGCGGGAGTTACGAG. It is translated as CASSLTSGSYE. The CDR3 reads in full as CASSLTSGSYEQYF.

Regarding this clone: The observed sequence ends 3 residues before the CDR3 terminus, with the missing tail filled in from the germline J gene. The chain has TRBV20-1 and TRBJ1-6; D perhaps matches TRBD1 (5 bases). The CDR3 is made up of 14 amino acids. Germline V gives CDR1 DFQATT, CDR2 SNEGSKA (reference sequence). V was clipped by 7 bases and J by 7 bases, with 17 bases between them. Incomplete CDR3 DNA: TGCAGTGTTACGATAGGGGCGGAGAATTCACCC. It encodes CSVTIGAENSP. The entire CDR3 reads CSVTIGAENSPLHF.

On this clone itself: The read ends 3 residues shy of where the CDR3 ends; the end is completed using the germline J gene. The chain links TRBV7-9 to TRBJ2-2; D uncertain. V lost 1 base and J 8 bases, leaving 5 bases between the germline ends. CDR3 size: 12 residues. The germline V gene encodes CDR1 SEHNR and CDR2 FQNEAQ (reference sequence). CDR3 DNA, as far as it was read: TGTGCCAGCAGCTTAGTTCCTGGGGAG. This translates into CASSLVPGE. The entire CDR3 protein is CASSLVPGELFF. Variable domain in full (rest from reference TRBV7-9 and TRBJ2-2): DTGVSQNPRHKITKRGQNVTFRCDPISEHNRLYWYRQTLGQGPEFLTYFQNEAQLEKSRLLSDRFSAERPKGSFSTLEIQRTEQGDSAMYLCASSLVPGELFFGEGSRLTVL.

To note about this clone: The observed sequence ends 3 residues before the CDR3 terminus, with the missing tail filled in from the germline J gene. This chain uses TRBV9 with TRBJ2-7; D is unclear. The germline gives CDR1 SGDLS, CDR2 YYNGEE. Trimming stripped 0 bases from V and 3 bases from J, with 7 bases between. CDR3 length: 13 amino acids. The CDR3 sequence: CASSVAPSYEQYF. The DNA read from the CDR3 is TGTGCCAGCAGCGTAGCCCCTAGCTACGAG.

Of note for this clone: The read ends 3 residues shy of where the CDR3 ends; the end is completed using the germline J gene. The chain is built from TRBV29-1 and TRBJ1-2; 10 bases map to TRBD1. Germline trimming cut 6 bases from V and 3 bases from J; bases unmatched to any gene: 4. The CDR3 runs to 13 residues. CDR1 and CDR2 (germline): SQVTM, ANQGSEA. The CDR3 loop is CSVRQGADYGYTF. Partial CDR3 DNA: TGCAGCGTCAGACAGGGGGCCGACTATGGC.

As for this clone: A read error may account for a junction end that differs from germline. At the DNA level, this CDR3 is encoded by other sequences in the same sample as well. The CDR3 reads CAWSRQGATAWNTIYF. The sequenced CDR3 bases are TGTGCCTGGAGTCGACAGGGCGCGACGGCTTGGAACACA. The chain couples TRBV30 to TRBJ1-3; 7 bases fit TRBD1. The CDR3 is cut off 3 residues early in the read; its end comes from the germline J gene. Germline-derived CDR1 and CDR2 are GTSNPN and SVGIG (reference sequence). There are 16 residues in the CDR3.

The sequenced part of the CDR3 DNA is TGTGCCAGTAGTAAAAACAGGGGCCAAGCAAATGAG. Translated: CASSKNRGQANE. The CDR3 in full is CASSKNRGQANEQFF. This sequence joins TRBV19 and TRBJ2-1, with 7 bases identical to TRBD1. The read terminates 3 residues ahead of where the CDR3 ends, so the germline J gene completes it. Trimming cost V 4 bases and J 7 bases; bases outside gene matches: 10. Germline V gene data show CDR1 as LNHDA and CDR2 as SQIVND (reference sequence). The CDR3 is 15 residues long.

Notes on this clone: The CDR3 is cut off 3 residues early in the read; its end comes from the germline J gene. The rearrangement links TRBV20-1 to TRBJ2-1; maybe TRBD2 (5 bases). Trimming stripped 3 bases from V and 6 bases from J, with 12 bases between. The CDR3 loop spans 13 amino acids. The germline V gene encodes CDR1 DFQATT and CDR2 SNEGSKA (reference sequence). The CDR3 is CSARDSLTNEQFF. The part of the CDR3 DNA that was read is TGCAGTGCTAGGGACTCCTTAACCAATGAG.